This T cell receptor beta chain appears in the sequencing data of a study of blood T cells in healthy people across ages. PCR was performed a second time for about 7 to 11 cycles using a sample-barcoded 5' primer and a J-beta primer mix. MiXCR, applied by TCRdb to the 5' RACE reads, yields one record per CDR3 protein. The table shows 600,000 to 800,000 distinct CDR3 sequences, with more than 45% occurring only once. Ten or more counts support this clonotype. Its antigen is currently unknown. Findings of the study overall: Measured against age, TCR beta diversity per million T cells decreased in a roughly linear manner.

The study drew donors from healthy Caucasian individuals in Russia aged roughly 6 to 95. Sequenced input: blood. The sequence derives from a woman of 80 years or more in good health.

Here the CDR3 DNA reads TGCAGTGCTAGAGGGGGTCGGAGGACAGGAGGAAATCAGCCCCAGCATTTT. Its protein is CSARGGRRTGGNQPQHF. J is TRBJ1-5 and V is TRBV20-1, with 7 positions matching TRBD1. The CDR3 extends over 17 amino acids. With V trimmed by 1 base and J by 4 bases, 13 bases remained unmatched. Germline-derived CDR1 and CDR2 are DFQATT and SNEGSKA (reference sequence).